Listed here are 27 T cell receptor beta chains from one sample, sequenced in a study of blood T cell repertoires in COVID-19. Sequencing was performed with immunoSEQ multiplex PCR; in TCRdb, only in-frame clones are kept and a portion is missing. Among tens of thousands of clones, more than 75% were seen once, and the ten largest hold 11%. The sample comprised peripheral blood. The receptors here all came from a man between 70 and 80 years old with active or convalescent COVID-19.

J is TRBJ2-1 and V is TRBV6-2 or TRBV6-3, with TRBD2 identical over 8 bases. Germline V gene data show CDR1 as MNHEY and CDR2 as SVGEGT. The junction had 11 bases not matched to a gene; V was cut back by 6 bases and J by 7 bases. The CDR3 length is 15 residues. The DNA for the CDR3 is TGTGCCAGCAGCCGGAGCGGGAGTTCACCTAATGAGCAGTTCTTC. It specifies CASSRSGSSPNEQFF.

Ten or more counts support this clone. V gene TRBV6-6 combines with J gene TRBJ2-1; D perhaps matches TRBD2 (5 bases). The CDR3 runs 13 residues. The V gene's germline CDR1 is MNHNY and CDR2 SVGAGI (reference sequence). V shed 5 bases and J shed 4 bases, with 9 bases lying between them. CDR3 amino acids: CASSLTGYNEQFF. The CDR3 region has the DNA TGTGCCAGCAGTCTCACGGGGTACAATGAGCAGTTCTTC.

CDR3 sequence: CASSQDSRRGGETQYF. The DNA for the CDR3 is TGCGCCAGCAGCCAAGACAGCCGCCGAGGAGGGGAGACCCAGTACTTC. The genes are TRBV4-3 and TRBJ2-5, with D possibly matching TRBD2 (6 bases). The CDR3 consists of 16 residues. CDR1 is LGHNA and CDR2 is YSLEER in the germline V gene. The germline V and J ends were trimmed by 0 bases and 5 bases, with 16 bases remaining between them.

The chain links TRBV9 to TRBJ1-1; maybe TRBD1 (6 bases). Germline V gene data show CDR1 as SGDLS and CDR2 as YYNGEE. Trimming took 0 bases from V and 8 from J, leaving 8 bases between them. The CDR3 extends over 12 amino acids. CDR3 amino acids: CASSVGGGEAFF. The CDR3 DNA reads as TGTGCCAGCAGCGTAGGAGGGGGAGAAGCTTTCTTT. Using reference TRBV9 and TRBJ1-1 for the parts outside the CDR3, the full variable domain is DSGVTQTPKHLITATGQRVTLRCSPRSGDLSVYWYQQSLDQGLQFLIQYYNGEERAKGNILERFSAQQFPDLHSELNLSSLELGDSALYFCASSVGGGEAFFGQGTRLTVV.

V gene TRBV7-2 combines with J gene TRBJ2-7, with 8 bases identical to TRBD1. V was clipped by 1 base and J by 7 bases; unmatched bases: 3. The CDR3 length is 13 residues. Germline CDR1 and CDR2: SGHTA and FQGNSA. The CDR3 coding sequence is TGTGCCAGCAGCTTAGGGCGGGACAGGGAGCAGTACTTC. Amino acids: CASSLGRDREQYF.

The chain is built from TRBV19 and TRBJ2-7; 7 bases match TRBD1. Germline V gives CDR1 LNHDA, CDR2 SQIVND (reference sequence). The V and J ends lost 3 bases and 2 bases, in that order; junction bases with no gene match: 4. The CDR3 totals 14 residues. CDR3 DNA sequence: TGTGCCAGTAGTATTACAGGGGCAACCTACGAGCAGTACTTC. It yields the protein CASSITGATYEQYF.

The chain joins TRBV18 to TRBJ2-1; 7 positions match TRBD1. Trimming removed 0 bases from V and 7 bases from J; junction bases left unmatched: 9. The germline CDR1 and CDR2 sequences are KGHSH and LQKENI. The CDR3 length is 16 residues. The CDR3, as DNA: TGTGCCAGCTCACCACCTGCGACAGGGATGAGAAATGAGCAGTTCTTC. This translates into CASSPPATGMRNEQFF.

This chain joins TRBV6-2 or TRBV6-3 and TRBJ2-3; a weak D match, TRBD2 (6 bases). V was pared by 4 bases and J by 0 bases, with 14 bases between. The CDR3 runs 16 residues. CDR1 is MNHEY, CDR2 SVGEGT, per germline. The CDR3 loop is CASSFLGGKSTDTQYF. Written as DNA, the CDR3 is TGTGCCAGCAGTTTCCTGGGCGGGAAGAGCACAGATACGCAGTATTTT.

This clone was recorded once. The gene calls are TRBV19 and TRBJ1-2; TRBD1 agrees at 8 bases. CDR1 is LNHDA, CDR2 SQIVND, per germline (reference sequence). V lost 5 bases to trimming and J lost 4 bases; unmatched junction nucleotides: 6. This CDR3 comprises 14 residues. The CDR3 region is CASSARTGSYGYTF. The CDR3 nucleotides read TGTGCCAGTAGTGCGAGGACAGGGTCCTATGGCTACACCTTC.

V gene TRBV2 combines with J gene TRBJ2-1; 8 nucleotides match TRBD1. The V gene end was trimmed by 7 bases and the J gene end by 7 bases; junction bases not matched to a gene: 12. Germline loops: CDR1 SNHLY, CDR2 FYNNEI. The CDR3 length is 15 residues. The CDR3 loop reads CASKIAGTGRNEQFF. CDR3 DNA sequence: TGTGCCAGCAAGATAGCCGGGACAGGAAGGAATGAGCAGTTCTTC.

CDR3 bases: TGCGCCAGCAGCTCCATGGGGACAGGGGGCGCTGAGCAGTTCTTC. Its protein product is CASSSMGTGGAEQFF. V is TRBV5-1 and J is TRBJ2-1, with TRBD1 identical over 12 bases. The CDR3 length is 15 residues. After removal of 3 bases from V and 9 bases from J, the junction contained 7 bases not matched to a gene. Germline V gene data show CDR1 as SGHRS and CDR2 as YFSETQ.

V is TRBV7-9 and J is TRBJ2-7; no clear D gene. CDR1 is SEHNR, CDR2 FQNEAQ, per germline (reference sequence). V shed 4 bases and J shed 2 bases, with 12 bases lying between them. The CDR3 totals 14 residues. The DNA for the CDR3 is TGTGCCAGCAGCTCAAGAGAGAATCCCTACGAGCAGTACTTC. It encodes CASSSRENPYEQYF. Full variable domain (remainder filled in from reference TRBV7-9 and TRBJ2-7): DTGVSQNPRHKITKRGQNVTFRCDPISEHNRLYWYRQTLGQGPEFLTYFQNEAQLEKSRLLSDRFSAERPKGSFSTLEIQRTEQGDSAMYLCASSSRENPYEQYFGPGTRLTVT.

Only a few counts were recorded for this clone. The chain joins TRBV15 to TRBJ2-7, with 8 bases aligning to TRBD2. The CDR3 runs 16 residues. V was clipped by 0 bases and J by 3 bases; unmatched bases: 7. The germline V gene has CDR1 LNHNV and CDR2 YYDKDF (reference sequence). The CDR3 spells CATSRDTYGTSYEQYF. CDR3 nucleotides: TGTGCCACCAGCAGAGATACCTACGGGACTAGCTACGAGCAGTACTTC.

The chain links TRBV4-1 to TRBJ2-7; 7 bases map to TRBD1. Germline CDR1 and CDR2: MGHRA and YSYEKL. J lost 4 bases, V lost 1 base, and 7 bases had no gene match. CDR3 length: 15 residues. CDR3 sequence: CASSQGAGGTYEQYF. For the CDR3, the DNA is TGCGCCAGCAGCCAAGGGGCAGGGGGAACTTACGAGCAGTACTTC.

The chain uses TRBV12-3 or TRBV12-4 and TRBJ2-1; 8 bases fit TRBD2. The V and J ends lost 7 bases and 6 bases, in that order; junction bases with no gene match: 2. The CDR3 has 12 amino acids. The CDR3 spells CASKLAANEQFF. CDR3 nucleotides: TGTGCCAGCAAACTAGCGGCCAATGAGCAGTTCTTC.

This clone turned up a few times. The chain links TRBV3-1 (or the pseudogene TRBV3-2) to TRBJ2-5; D is possibly TRBD1 (5 bases). The germline V gene has CDR1 LGHDT and CDR2 YNNKEL (reference sequence). V lost 1 base to trimming and J lost 5 bases, with 23 bases between them. The CDR3 runs 18 residues. The CDR3 coding sequence is TGTGCCAGCAGCCAAGGATGGACAACTAATCAACCTACTGAGACCCAGTACTTC. It encodes CASSQGWTTNQPTETQYF.

The CDR3: CASRPRTSGSLDTGELFF. For the CDR3, the DNA is TGTGCCAGCAGGCCCCGGACTAGCGGGAGTCTCGACACCGGGGAGCTGTTTTTT. The V gene is TRBV7-9, the J gene TRBJ2-2; 13 nucleotides line up with TRBD2. This CDR3 is built from 18 residues. Germline V gene sequence: CDR1 SEHNR, CDR2 FQNEAQ (reference sequence). Trimming at V came to 6 bases and at J to 3 bases, leaving 10 bases not matched to a gene.

The gene calls are TRBV30 and TRBJ1-3, with 8 bases that match TRBD1. CDR1 is GTSNPN and CDR2 is SVGIG in the germline V gene (reference sequence). Losses at the gene ends were 7 bases for V and 3 bases for J; bases not matched to a gene: 5. The CDR3 is made up of 13 amino acids. The CDR3 nucleotides read TGTGCCTTATCAGGGGGCTTTGGAAACACCATATATTTT. Translating it yields CALSGGFGNTIYF.

CDR3 loop: CASSVWREAGGNEQFF. CDR3 nucleotides: TGTGCCAGCAGTGTGTGGCGGGAGGCCGGAGGGAATGAGCAGTTCTTC. This chain links TRBV2 with TRBJ2-1; 8 bases are a match to TRBD2. With V trimmed by 4 bases and J by 7 bases, 12 bases remained unmatched. The CDR3 spans 16 residues. The germline CDR1 and CDR2 sequences are SNHLY and FYNNEI.

Only a few counts were recorded for this clone. The J gene is TRBJ1-5, the V gene TRBV27, with a weak D call TRBD1 (5 bases). The CDR3 extends over 17 amino acids. Germline V gives CDR1 MNHEY, CDR2 SMNVEV (reference sequence). V gave up 8 bases and J gave up 0 bases, with 20 bases separating them. The CDR3 reads CASAAGRVGYSNQPQHF. The CDR3 bases are TGTGCCAGCGCAGCCGGCAGGGTCGGGTATAGCAATCAGCCCCAGCATTTT.

As regards this clone: This specimen includes other DNA sequences encoding the same CDR3. This rearrangement joins TRBV30 to TRBJ1-3; no definite D call. V dropped 0 bases and J dropped 3 bases, with 6 bases sitting between them. Germline CDR1 GTSNPN, CDR2 SVGIG (reference sequence). The CDR3 is made up of 13 amino acids. In DNA form, the CDR3 reads TGTGCCTGGAGTGTCACTGGTGGAAACACCATATATTTT. Amino acids: CAWSVTGGNTIYF.

The chain links TRBV27 to TRBJ1-1; D gene ambiguous. CDR1 is MNHEY and CDR2 is SMNVEV in the germline V gene (reference sequence). The CDR3 spans 14 residues. Between the trimmed V and J ends, which lost 3 bases and 1 base, there was a span of 9 bases. CDR3 DNA sequence: TGTGCCAGCAGTTTTTTAGAGCGGAACACTGAAGCTTTCTTT. Its translation: CASSFLERNTEAFF.

A few counts support this clone. V gene TRBV2 combines with J gene TRBJ2-7, with TRBD2 matching over 9 bases. This CDR3 spans 15 amino acids. The V and J ends lost 7 bases and 1 base, in that order; junction bases with no gene match: 8. Germline CDR1 and CDR2: SNHLY and FYNNEI. The CDR3 protein is CASTASGRLSYEQYF. The CDR3 DNA follows: TGTGCCAGCACCGCCAGCGGGAGGCTTTCCTACGAGCAGTACTTC. Full variable domain (missing parts from reference TRBV2 and TRBJ2-7): EPEVTQTPSHQVTQMGQEVILRCVPISNHLYFYWYRQILGQKVEFLVSFYNNEISEKSEIFDDQFSVERPDGSNFTLKIRSTKLEDSAMYFCASTASGRLSYEQYFGPGTRLTVT.

The chain has TRBV30 and TRBJ2-3; no firm D call. The CDR3 covers 14 residues. Trimming took off 3 bases at V and 3 bases at J, with 13 bases between the two ends. CDR1 and CDR2 from the germline V gene are GTSNPN and SVGIG (reference sequence). The CDR3 DNA is TGTGCCTGGAGCCTGGGCCCTGAGACAGATACGCAGTATTTT. Residues: CAWSLGPETDTQYF.

In this sample, this clone turned up once. The chain recombines TRBV28 with TRBJ2-5; tentatively, D is TRBD2 (6 bases). The germline V gene has CDR1 MDHEN and CDR2 SYDVKM. V lost 9 bases to trimming and J lost 2 bases, with 16 bases between them. This CDR3 contains 14 residues. This CDR3 is CASSPRGLQETQYF. DNA of the CDR3: TGTGCCAGTTCACCGAGGGGACTTCAAGAGACCCAGTACTTC.

The genes are TRBV6-5 and TRBJ1-2; D uncertain. CDR3 size: 12 residues. Trimming took 6 bases from V and 7 from J, leaving 12 bases between them. Germline lookup yields CDR1 MNHEY and CDR2 SVGAGI. CDR3 bases: TGTGCCAGCAGCCCGACCCGGGGTGGCTACACCTTC. Protein product: CASSPTRGGYTF.

V usage is TRBV15 and J usage is TRBJ1-2; no firm D call. Trimming stripped 0 bases from V and 8 bases from J, with 16 bases between. Germline lookup yields CDR1 LNHNV and CDR2 YYDKDF (reference sequence). The CDR3 covers 15 residues. The CDR3 DNA is TGTGCCACCAGCAGAGATAGAGGAGGAGGGTACGGCTACACCTTC. It codes for CATSRDRGGGYGYTF.